The present T cell receptor (beta chain) was sequenced within a study of T cell repertoires in cytomegalovirus infection. The study, taken as a whole, reports: Cumulative frequency of public TCR beta families picked out carriers of CMV plus the relevant HLA.

This clonotype occurred many times. Its antigen remains unidentified. TCRdb reprocessed the reads with MiXCR, giving one entry per CDR3 protein. The sample includes 740,000 or so distinct CDR3 sequences, less than 40% of them seen just once. This CDR3 is built from 14 residues. CDR1 is DFQATT, CDR2 SNEGSKA, per germline (reference sequence). With 2 bases clipped from V and 1 base from J, the junction kept 1 base outside the gene matches. The TCR was taken from a human donor in good health (CMV status not recorded). Some clones in this sample may be carry-over from other donors' samples. This chain joins TRBV20-1 and TRBJ2-2; 7 positions agree with TRBD2. Material: PBMCs. As DNA, the CDR3 is TGCAGTGCTAGACCTAGCGGGAACACCGGGGAGCTGTTTTTT. Translation gives CSARPSGNTGELFF.